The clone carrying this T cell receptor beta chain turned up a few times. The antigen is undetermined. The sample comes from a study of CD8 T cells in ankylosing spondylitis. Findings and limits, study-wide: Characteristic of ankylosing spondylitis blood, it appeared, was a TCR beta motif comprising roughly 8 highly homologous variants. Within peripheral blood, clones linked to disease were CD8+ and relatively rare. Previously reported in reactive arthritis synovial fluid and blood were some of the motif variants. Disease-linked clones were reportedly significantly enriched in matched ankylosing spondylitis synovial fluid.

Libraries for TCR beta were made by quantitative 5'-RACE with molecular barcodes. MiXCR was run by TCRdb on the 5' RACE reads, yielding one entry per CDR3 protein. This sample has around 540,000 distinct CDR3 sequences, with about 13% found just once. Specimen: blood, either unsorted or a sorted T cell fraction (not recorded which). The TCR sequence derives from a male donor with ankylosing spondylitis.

This CDR3 is CASGTGGKPQHF. The CDR3 DNA sequence: TGTGCCAGCGGGACAGGGGGCAAGCCCCAGCATTTT. The rearrangement links TRBV12-3 or TRBV12-4 to TRBJ1-5; TRBD1 matches 12 bases. This CDR3 region has 12 residues. V shed 8 bases, J shed 8 bases, and the junction held 1 base outside the gene matches.